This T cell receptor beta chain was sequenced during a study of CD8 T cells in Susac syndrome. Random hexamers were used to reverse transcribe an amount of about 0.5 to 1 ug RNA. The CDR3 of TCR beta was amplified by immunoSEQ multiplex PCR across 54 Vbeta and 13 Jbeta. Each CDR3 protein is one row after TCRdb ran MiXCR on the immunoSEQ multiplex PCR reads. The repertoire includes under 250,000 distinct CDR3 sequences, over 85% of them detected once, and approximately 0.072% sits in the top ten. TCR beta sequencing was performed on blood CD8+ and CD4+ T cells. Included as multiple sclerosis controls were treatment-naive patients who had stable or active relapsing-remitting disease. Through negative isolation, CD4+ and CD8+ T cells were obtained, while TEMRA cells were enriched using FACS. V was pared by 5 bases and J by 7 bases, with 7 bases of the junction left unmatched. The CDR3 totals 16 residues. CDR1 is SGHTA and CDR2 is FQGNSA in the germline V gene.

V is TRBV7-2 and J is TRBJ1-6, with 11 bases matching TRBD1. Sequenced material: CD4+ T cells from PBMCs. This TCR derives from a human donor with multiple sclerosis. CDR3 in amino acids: CASSQRDRGVNSPLHF. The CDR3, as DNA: TGTGCCAGCAGCCAACGGGACAGGGGGGTGAATTCACCCCTCCACTTT.